Following are 30 T cell receptor beta chains from one sample sequenced in a study of technical replicates of blood from a handful of donors. Using immunoSEQ multiplex PCR, the repertoire was profiled, and TCRdb retains in-frame clones only, with some absent. The data hold about 82,000 clones, with over 90% observed a single time. Sequencing used T cells isolated from PBMCs. These receptors originate from a human donor in good health.

This clone has just one count. The gene calls are TRBV7-2 and TRBJ2-1, with a tentative D call TRBD2 (6 bases). Germline V gene data show CDR1 as SGHTA and CDR2 as FQGNSA. Trimming removed 3 bases at V and 7 bases at J, with 13 bases between. The CDR3 runs 14 residues. The CDR3 spells CASSFRTNENEQFF. The CDR3 DNA reads TGTGCCAGCAGCTTCCGGACTAATGAGAATGAGCAGTTCTTC.

The chain couples TRBV10-3 to TRBJ2-7; 7 bases match TRBD2. Unmatched junction bases numbered 7, after V lost 3 bases and J lost 2 bases. The CDR3 runs 15 residues. Germline V gene data show CDR1 as ENHRY and CDR2 as SYGVKD. CDR3 coding DNA: TGTGCCATCAGTGACCCCAGCGGGACTGCCTACGAGCAGTACTTC. Protein product: CAISDPSGTAYEQYF.

This clone was observed a single time. The chain uses TRBV20-1 and TRBJ2-5, with D maybe TRBD1 (6 bases). The CDR3 loop spans 11 amino acids. CDR1 and CDR2 (germline): DFQATT, SNEGSKA (reference sequence). V was cut by 5 bases and J by 4 bases, with 8 bases left in between. Here the CDR3 reads CSARTVETQYF. The CDR3 DNA reads as TGCAGTGCTCGGACAGTAGAGACCCAGTACTTC.

The V call is TRBV29-1, the J call TRBJ2-7, with a weak D call TRBD2 (6 bases). V lost 3 bases and J lost 2, with 8 bases in between. The CDR3 extends over 12 amino acids. Germline-derived CDR1 and CDR2 are SQVTM and ANQGSEA. CDR3 coding DNA: TGCAGCGTTGAGGGGGGACCCTACGAGCAGTACTTC. Translated, it gives CSVEGGPYEQYF.

The chain employs TRBV7-2 and TRBJ1-2; D is perhaps TRBD1 (5 bases). Germline V CDR1 and CDR2: SGHTA, FQGNSA. Trimming left V 0 bases short and J 8 bases short, with 16 bases between. The CDR3 is 15 residues long. As DNA, the CDR3 is TGTGCCAGCAGCTTAGCCGGTGACAGACCCCCCGGCTACACCTTC. Residues: CASSLAGDRPPGYTF.

J is TRBJ2-1 and V is TRBV5-1; 9 bases line up with TRBD1. The CDR3 runs 19 residues. The ends lost 4 bases at V and 2 bases at J; junction bases unmatched: 16. The V gene's germline CDR1 is SGHRS and CDR2 YFSETQ. The CDR3 DNA reads as TGCGCCAGCAGCCCGAGAGTCACGGGCGGGACAGGGACCTACAATGAGCAGTTCTTC. This translates into CASSPRVTGGTGTYNEQFF. The whole variable domain, filled in from reference TRBV5-1 and TRBJ2-1, reads KAGVTQTPRYLIKTRGQQVTLSCSPISGHRSVSWYQQTPGQGLQFLFEYFSETQRNKGNFPGRFSGRQFSNSRSEMNVSTLELGDSALYLCASSPRVTGGTGTYNEQFFGPGTRLTVL.

The rearrangement links TRBV6-5 to TRBJ1-3; the D is unclear. The germline gives CDR1 MNHEY, CDR2 SVGAGI. CDR3 size: 11 residues. The ends were cut back, 6 bases at V and 5 bases at J, with 5 bases in the middle. The CDR3 DNA reads TGTGCCAGCAGACAACGAAACACCATATATTTT. Translation: CASRQRNTIYF.

The chain uses TRBV6-6 and TRBJ1-1, with D unclear. Germline lookup yields CDR1 MNHNY and CDR2 SVGAGI (reference sequence). V was clipped by 8 bases and J by 3 bases, with 16 bases between them. The CDR3 extends over 14 amino acids. CDR3 region: CASYTPDEDTEAFF. CDR3 sequence (DNA): TGTGCCAGCTACACGCCAGATGAGGACACTGAAGCTTTCTTT.

V gene TRBV15 combines with J gene TRBJ2-1, with 9 bases identical to TRBD1. Per the germline V gene, CDR1 is LNHNV and CDR2 is YYDKDF (reference sequence). Trimming removed 0 bases from V and 7 bases from J; junction bases left unmatched: 4. The CDR3 length is 15 residues. The DNA for the CDR3 is TGTGCCACCAGCAGAGATTGGGACAGGGTAAATGAGCAGTTCTTC. Translated, it gives CATSRDWDRVNEQFF.

The chain couples TRBV7-2 to TRBJ2-3; TRBD2 aligns across 9 bases. The CDR3 runs to 16 residues. The V segment lost 3 bases and the J segment 3 bases; nucleotides outside the gene matches: 7. The germline CDR1 and CDR2 sequences are SGHTA and FQGNSA. The CDR3 region is CASSFVGGRGTDTQYF. The CDR3 DNA reads as TGTGCCAGCAGCTTCGTGGGCGGGAGGGGGACAGATACGCAGTATTTT. Full variable domain (rest looked up from reference TRBV7-2 and TRBJ2-3): GAGVSQSPSNKVTEKGKDVELRCDPISGHTALYWYRQSLGQGLEFLIYFQGNSAPDKSGLPSDRFSAERTGGSVSTLTIQRTQQEDSAVYLCASSFVGGRGTDTQYFGPGTRLTVL.

The chain couples TRBV15 to TRBJ2-2, with D uncertain. Germline-derived CDR1 and CDR2 are LNHNV and YYDKDF (reference sequence). The CDR3 is made up of 16 amino acids. Trimming stripped 0 bases from V and 6 bases from J, with 14 bases between. The CDR3 sequence: CATSRDLADRAGELFF. The CDR3 coding sequence is TGTGCCACCAGCAGAGATCTTGCAGACCGGGCCGGGGAGCTGTTTTTT.

This clone was seen just once. The CDR3 sequence is CASSWGGVANTGELFF. The CDR3 DNA reads TGTGCCAGCAGCTGGGGAGGAGTCGCGAACACCGGGGAGCTGTTTTTT. The chain recombines TRBV5-6 with TRBJ2-2, with D possibly matching TRBD2 (6 bases). V was shortened by 3 bases and J by 0 bases, with 12 bases between the two germline ends. This CDR3 spans 16 amino acids. Per the germline V gene, CDR1 is SGHDT and CDR2 is YYEEEE.

The V call is TRBV30, the J call TRBJ2-4; the D gene is possibly TRBD1 (6 bases). Germline CDR1 and CDR2: GTSNPN and SVGIG (reference sequence). V was shortened by 3 bases and J by 0 bases, with 9 bases between the two germline ends. There are 14 residues in the CDR3. The CDR3 loop reads CAWSTGLAKNIQYF. The CDR3 nucleotides read TGTGCCTGGAGCACAGGGCTAGCCAAAAACATTCAGTACTTC.

The J gene is TRBJ2-1, the V gene TRBV5-4, with a tentative D call TRBD1 (5 bases). V lost 4 bases, J lost 0 bases, and 11 bases lay in between. CDR3 length: 15 residues. CDR1 and CDR2 (germline): SGHNT, YYREEE (reference sequence). CDR3 amino acids: CASSLDSSSYNEQFF. Here the CDR3 DNA reads TGTGCCAGCAGCCTAGACAGCAGCTCCTACAATGAGCAGTTCTTC.

The gene calls are TRBV5-8 and TRBJ2-1, with 14 bases matching TRBD2. Germline trimming cut 0 bases from V and 7 bases from J; bases unmatched to any gene: 0. The CDR3 has 15 amino acids. Germline CDR1 reads SGHTS; CDR2 reads YDEGEE. This CDR3 reads CASSLGTSGRNEQFF. The CDR3, as DNA: TGTGCCAGCAGCTTGGGGACTAGCGGGAGGAATGAGCAGTTCTTC.

This chain links TRBV7-3 with TRBJ2-3; perhaps TRBD2 as D (5 bases). The ends were cut back, 2 bases at V and 6 bases at J, with 12 bases in the middle. This CDR3 is 14 amino acids long. Germline values: CDR1 SGHTA, CDR2 FQGTGA. The CDR3, as DNA: TGTGCCAGCAGCTTACTCCAGGAGGCTGATACGCAGTATTTT. Its translation: CASSLLQEADTQYF.

The chain uses TRBV5-1 and TRBJ2-5, with TRBD2 matching 8 bases. Germline loops: CDR1 SGHRS, CDR2 YFSETQ. The CDR3 covers 14 residues. With 2 bases clipped from V and 0 bases from J, the junction kept 0 bases outside the gene matches. Here the CDR3 DNA reads TGCGCCAGCAGCTTCGGGGGGGACCAAGAGACCCAGTACTTC. It codes for CASSFGGDQETQYF. Based on the CDR3 plus reference TRBV5-1 and TRBJ2-5, the full variable domain is KAGVTQTPRYLIKTRGQQVTLSCSPISGHRSVSWYQQTPGQGLQFLFEYFSETQRNKGNFPGRFSGRQFSNSRSEMNVSTLELGDSALYLCASSFGGDQETQYFGPGTRLLVL.

J is TRBJ2-7 and V is TRBV6-4; TRBD2 aligns across 9 bases. From germline, CDR1 is MRHNA and CDR2 SNTAGT. This CDR3 spans 17 amino acids. The junction had 12 bases not matched to a gene; V was cut back by 1 base and J by 5 bases. CDR3 DNA sequence: TGTGCCAGCAGTGACTGGACTAGCGTGAATAGAGTCAACGAGCAGTACTTC. Protein: CASSDWTSVNRVNEQYF.

The chain joins TRBV29-1 to TRBJ2-4, with no clear D. Germline V gives CDR1 SQVTM, CDR2 ANQGSEA. The ends were cut back, 3 bases at V and 0 bases at J, with 6 bases in the middle. The CDR3 consists of 13 residues. The CDR3 nucleotides are TGCAGCGTTGAGTCCGTAGCCAAAAACATTCAGTACTTC. Amino acid sequence: CSVESVAKNIQYF.

The chain recombines TRBV19 with TRBJ1-2; tentative D call: TRBD1 (5 bases). The V and J ends lost 5 bases and 4 bases respectively, with 20 bases between them. CDR1 is LNHDA, CDR2 SQIVND, per germline (reference sequence). This CDR3 has 16 amino acids. The CDR3 sequence is CASSPLLTGKVYGYTF. The CDR3 DNA follows: TGTGCCAGTAGTCCTCTCCTTACAGGAAAAGTCTATGGCTACACCTTC.

The gene calls are TRBV4-1 and TRBJ2-1; TRBD2 matches 9 bases. V dropped 5 bases and J dropped 7; count of bases not matched to a gene: 3. Per germline, CDR1 MGHRA and CDR2 YSYEKL. There are 13 residues in the CDR3. The CDR3 region is CASSGSGSNEQFF. CDR3 nucleotides: TGCGCCAGCAGCGGTAGCGGGAGTAATGAGCAGTTCTTC.

The chain carries TRBV2 and TRBJ1-4; no clear D gene. This CDR3 contains 15 residues. Per the germline V gene, CDR1 is SNHLY and CDR2 is FYNNEI. The ends were cut back, 3 bases at V and 6 bases at J, with 14 bases in the middle. CDR3 loop: CASSEEGADYEKLFF. CDR3 nucleotides: TGTGCCAGCAGTGAGGAGGGAGCGGATTATGAAAAACTGTTTTTT. The variable domain in full, completed from reference TRBV2 and TRBJ1-4, reads EPEVTQTPSHQVTQMGQEVILRCVPISNHLYFYWYRQILGQKVEFLVSFYNNEISEKSEIFDDQFSVERPDGSNFTLKIRSTKLEDSAMYFCASSEEGADYEKLFFGSGTQLSVL.

V is TRBV5-6 and J is TRBJ2-5; the D is unclear. V shed 4 bases and J shed 1 base, with 5 bases lying between them. CDR3 length equals 12 residues. Germline values: CDR1 SGHDT, CDR2 YYEEEE. The CDR3 DNA reads as TGTGCCAGCAGCCCACTCCAAGAGACCCAGTACTTC. Translated, it gives CASSPLQETQYF.

The V call is TRBV29-1, the J call TRBJ1-1; no reliable D call. This CDR3 contains 13 residues. Germline loops: CDR1 SQVTM, CDR2 ANQGSEA. Trimming removed 6 bases at V and 1 base at J, with 12 bases between. CDR3 sequence (DNA): TGCAGCGTCGAACGACAAGGGAACACTGAAGCTTTCTTT. It yields the protein CSVERQGNTEAFF. Filled out from reference TRBV29-1 and TRBJ1-1, the complete variable domain reads SAVISQKPSRDICQRGTSLTIQCQVDSQVTMMFWYRQQPGQSLTLIATANQGSEATYESGFVIDKFPISRPNLTFSTLTVSNMSPEDSSIYLCSVERQGNTEAFFGQGTRLTVV.

This clone was observed once. This rearrangement joins TRBV6-1 to TRBJ2-7, with 8 bases matching TRBD1. The CDR3 length is 15 residues. The V segment lost 7 bases and the J segment 3 bases; nucleotides outside the gene matches: 11. Germline CDR1 MNHNS, CDR2 SASEGT. The CDR3 is CASNPYQGAGYEQYF. The CDR3 coding sequence is TGTGCCAGCAATCCATATCAGGGGGCGGGCTACGAGCAGTACTTC.

The CDR3 nucleotides are TGTGCCAGCAGCTTATCCTCTAGCGGGAGCCAGCAGTACTTC. It encodes CASSLSSSGSQQYF. This chain connects TRBV7-3 to TRBJ2-7; 10 bases align to TRBD2. The trim removed 2 bases at V and 8 bases at J, leaving 6 bases unmatched. In germline, CDR1 is SGHTA, CDR2 FQGTGA. The CDR3 is made up of 14 amino acids. Supplemented by reference TRBV7-3 and TRBJ2-7, the full variable domain reads GAGVSQTPSNKVTEKGKYVELRCDPISGHTALYWYRQSLGQGPEFLIYFQGTGAADDSGLPNDRFFAVRPEGSVSTLKIQRTERGDSAVYLCASSLSSSGSQQYFGPGTRLTVT.

This chain uses TRBV7-9 with TRBJ2-5, with 7 bases that match TRBD2. V dropped 9 bases and J dropped 5; count of bases not matched to a gene: 6. The V gene's germline CDR1 is SEHNR and CDR2 FQNEAQ (reference sequence). This CDR3 is 12 amino acids long. The CDR3 is CASERDGETQYF. CDR3 DNA sequence: TGTGCCAGTGAGCGGGATGGGGAGACCCAGTACTTC.

This sequence joins TRBV27 and TRBJ2-1; 8 bases align to TRBD2. V gave up 1 base and J gave up 6 bases; unmatched junction bases: 8. The germline V gene has CDR1 MNHEY and CDR2 SMNVEV (reference sequence). The CDR3 covers 16 residues. Here the CDR3 DNA reads TGTGCCAGCAGTTTATTTCCAGCGGGAGATACCAATGAGCAGTTCTTC. Protein product: CASSLFPAGDTNEQFF.

The chain has TRBV28 and TRBJ2-7, with 7 bases matching TRBD2. This CDR3 is 16 amino acids long. Germline V gene data show CDR1 as MDHEN and CDR2 as SYDVKM. V dropped 3 bases and J dropped 5; count of bases not matched to a gene: 13. CDR3 sequence: CASSFPGGGVRDEQYF. CDR3 coding DNA: TGTGCCAGCAGTTTCCCTGGCGGGGGTGTTCGAGACGAGCAGTACTTC.

The chain joins TRBV10-2 to TRBJ1-5; tentative D call: TRBD1 (5 bases). V lost 8 bases to trimming and J lost 4 bases, with 12 bases between them. The CDR3 consists of 13 residues. CDR1 WSHSY and CDR2 SAAADI come from the germline V gene. The CDR3 DNA sequence: TGCGCCAGCTCAGAACAGGAGAATCAGCCCCAGCATTTT. Translation: CASSEQENQPQHF.